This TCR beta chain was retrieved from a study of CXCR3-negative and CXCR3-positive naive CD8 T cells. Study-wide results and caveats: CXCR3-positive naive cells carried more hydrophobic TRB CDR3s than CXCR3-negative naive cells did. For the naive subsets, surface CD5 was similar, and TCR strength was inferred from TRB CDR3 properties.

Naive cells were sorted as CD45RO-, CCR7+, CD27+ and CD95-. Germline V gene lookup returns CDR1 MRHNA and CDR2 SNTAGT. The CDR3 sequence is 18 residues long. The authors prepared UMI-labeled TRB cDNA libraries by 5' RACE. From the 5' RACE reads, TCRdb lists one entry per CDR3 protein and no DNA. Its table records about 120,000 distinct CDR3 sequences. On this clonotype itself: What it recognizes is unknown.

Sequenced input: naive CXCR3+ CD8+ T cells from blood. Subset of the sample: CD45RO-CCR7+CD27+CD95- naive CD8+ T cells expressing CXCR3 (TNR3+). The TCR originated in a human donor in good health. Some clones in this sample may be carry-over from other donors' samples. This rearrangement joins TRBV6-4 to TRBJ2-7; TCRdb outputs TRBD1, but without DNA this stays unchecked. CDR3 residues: CASSDGTRQGAFSYEQYF.